This record covers a single T cell receptor (beta chain). It has no known antigen specificity. The limits of the CDR3 on the DNA are not certain, so only TCRdb's listed CDR3 is given. Ficoll-Paque density gradient centrifugation was used to isolate PBMCs. The data belong to a study of T-cell memory formation after mild COVID-19 (dated by TCRdb to the early 2020s). Concerning the study at large: Most TCR sequence clusters were specific to one of the two donors. In a couple of donors, T-cell clones that expanded and contracted after mild COVID-19 were tracked by sequencing TCRalpha and TCRbeta repertoires over time. Two young, previously healthy adult volunteers made up the cohort, one male and one female.

On the study overall, not on this receptor specifically: Whether the second-wave clones peaking on day 37 were SARS-CoV-2 specific was not confirmed. The study included only a couple of mild cases, and larger cohorts that include severe cases with pre-infection samples were judged to be necessary. Balanced CD4/CD8 phenotypes were observed for clones contracting from day 15 to 85, whereas a bias towards CD4+ was observed for a second wave of clones expanding from day 15 to 37. Contracting CD4+ clones turned up mainly in the CM and EM memory subsets, whereas EMRA was where CD8+ clones were enriched. Some responding clones were found in pre-infection memory, which suggests that pre-existing cross-reactive memory T cells took part in the SARS-CoV-2 response.

The CDR3 runs 22 residues from the cysteine to the phenylalanine. These reads were obtained on an Illumina NovaSeq 6000. TCRalpha and TCRbeta cDNA libraries were constructed by 5'RACE with constant-segment primers, with sample barcodes and unique molecular identifiers being introduced. Trizol reagent was used to extract RNA from every sample. Amplification of the libraries took two PCR steps, and the second step added a second sample barcode plus Illumina TruSeq adapters. Libraries were sequenced on an Illumina NovaSeq with 2 x 150 bp paired-end reads. As for the original processing: With migec v1.2.7, reads were demultiplexed and then collapsed into UMI-guided consensus sequences. Using mixcr v2.1.11, UMI consensuses were aligned to TRA and TRB V and J templates and then assembled into clonotypes. A clonotype was counted as expanded or contracted only when both edgeR and NoisET called the clonotype significant, with the noise models trained on biological replicates. For edgeR calls, a false discovery rate-adjusted p below 0.01 and a log2 fold-change threshold of 1 were applied. As an exploratory analysis of dynamics, PCA with hierarchical clustering was applied to max-normalized trajectories of the 1000 most abundant clonotypes. Each responding clone was given a CD4 or CD8 phenotype based on the CD4+ and CD8+ repertoires, which had been sequenced separately. Using fastp trimming at Q25 and MiXCR clonotype assembly, TCRdb reanalyzed the public sequencing data and kept in-frame beta chains. Here each entry gathers all rows of one CDR3 protein and keeps the most common genes and DNA. These V and J calls rely on TCRdb rather than the paper's analysis. The sample table holds under 250,000 distinct CDR3 sequences, of which approximately 15% were seen once. The biggest ten clones account for about 2% of the sample.

This sequence uses TRBV7-5 and TRBJ2-7; the DNA was not used to check the table's D call, TRBD1. TRBV7-5 corresponds to a pseudogene. Sample: PBMCs or a T cell subset sorted from them (not recorded which). The sequence derives from an adult woman who had mild COVID-19 (a few samples of this study predate the infection). The sample titles of this study are shuffled in the database, so cell type and time point are left out; the donor was told from shared clones. This receptor carries the CDR3 CISVSEATLGDRVPEEDYEQYF.